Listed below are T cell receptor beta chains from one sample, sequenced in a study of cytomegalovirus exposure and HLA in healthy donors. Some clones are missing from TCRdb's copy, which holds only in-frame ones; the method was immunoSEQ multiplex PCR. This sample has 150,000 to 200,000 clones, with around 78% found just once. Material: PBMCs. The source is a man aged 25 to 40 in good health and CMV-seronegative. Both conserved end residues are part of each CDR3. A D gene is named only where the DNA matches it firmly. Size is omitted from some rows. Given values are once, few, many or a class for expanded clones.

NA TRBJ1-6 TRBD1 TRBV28 TGTGCCAGCAGTATACGACAGGGACGTAATTCACCCCTCCACTTT CASSIRQGRNSPLHF
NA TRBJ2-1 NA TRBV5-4 TGTGCCAGCAGCGTCTCCGGGACAATCCACTCCTACAATGAGCAGTTCTTC CASSVSGTIHSYNEQFF
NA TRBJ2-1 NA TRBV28 TGTGCCAGCAGTTTAGAGAGAATCTACAATGAGCAGTTCTTC CASSLERIYNEQFF
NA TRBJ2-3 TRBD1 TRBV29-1 TGCAGCCCCGGACAGGTCACAGATACGCAGTATTTT CSPGQVTDTQYF
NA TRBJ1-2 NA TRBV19 TGTGCCAGTAGTGCGCCAGTTGGTAGGGGAAATATCGGCCATGGCTACACCTTC CASSAPVGRGNIGHGYTF
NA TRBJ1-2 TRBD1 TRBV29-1 TGCAGCGCCCAACCCGGGACAGAAAACTATGGCTACACCTTC CSAQPGTENYGYTF
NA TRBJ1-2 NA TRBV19 TGTGCCAGTATTTGGAGCTATGGCTACACCTTC CASIWSYGYTF
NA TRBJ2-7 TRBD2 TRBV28 TGTGCCAGCAGTTCCCCCGGCGGGAGGGTCTACGAGCAGTACTTC CASSSPGGRVYEQYF
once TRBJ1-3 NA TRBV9 TGTGCCAGCAGCCGGACAGATTCTAGAAACACCATATATTTT CASSRTDSRNTIYF
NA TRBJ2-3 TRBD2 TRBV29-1 TGCAGCGTCGCAAGACTAGCGGGAGTAAGTGGTAACACAGATACGCAGTATTTT CSVARLAGVSGNTDTQYF
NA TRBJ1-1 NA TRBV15 TGTGCCACCAGCAGAGACCGAGGAACTGAAGCTTTCTTT CATSRDRGTEAFF
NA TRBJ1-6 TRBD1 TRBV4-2 TGTGCCAGCAGCCAAGAACGGGGACAGAATAATTCACCCCTCCACTTT CASSQERGQNNSPLHF
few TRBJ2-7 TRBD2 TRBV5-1 TGCGCCAGCAGCCGGACTAGCGGAGGGGGATTCTACGAGCAGTACTTC CASSRTSGGGFYEQYF
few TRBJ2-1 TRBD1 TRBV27 TGTGCCAGCAGTTCCCCAGGGGGCGTAGGATTCTTC CASSSPGGVGFF
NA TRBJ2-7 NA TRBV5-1 TGCGCCAGCAGCTTACGAGACAGTCCCTACGAGCAGTACTTC CASSLRDSPYEQYF
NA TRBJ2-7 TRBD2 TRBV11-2 TGTGCCAGCAGCTTAGACTACGGGAGGCTCGCCTTCCACTACGAGCAGTACTTC CASSLDYGRLAFHYEQYF
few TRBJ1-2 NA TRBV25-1 TGTGCCAGCAGTGAAAGCCACGACTATGGCTACACCTTC CASSESHDYGYTF
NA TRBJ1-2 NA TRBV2 TGTGCCAGCACCAAAGAGGGGGTTGGAAATGGCTACACCTTC CASTKEGVGNGYTF
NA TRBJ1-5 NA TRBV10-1 TGCGCCAGCACTAAGAGCCAGGTTTTAATTAGCAATCAGCCCCAGCATTTT CASTKSQVLISNQPQHF
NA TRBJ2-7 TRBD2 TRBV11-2 TGTGCCAGCAGCTTAGAACTAGCGGCAAACTACGAGCAGTACTTC CASSLELAANYEQYF
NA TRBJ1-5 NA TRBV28 TGTGCCAGCAGATCGGAAGGACAGTTAAATCAGCCCCAGCATTTT CASRSEGQLNQPQHF
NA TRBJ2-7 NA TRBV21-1 TGTGCCAGCAGCAAATGGGCCGGACAGGGGGCCCACGAGCAGTACTTC CASSKWAGQGAHEQYF
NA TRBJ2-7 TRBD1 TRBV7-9 TGTGCCAGCAGAGGGGGCGTTCTCTCCTCCTACGAGCAGTACTTC CASRGGVLSSYEQYF
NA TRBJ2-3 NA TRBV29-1 TGCAGCGTTGAGGGCCGGATCACAGATACGCAGTATTTT CSVEGRITDTQYF
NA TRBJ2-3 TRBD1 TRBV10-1 TGCGCCAGCAGTGGGAGTCAGGGGGGCACAGATACGCAGTATTTT CASSGSQGGTDTQYF
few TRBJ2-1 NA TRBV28 TGTGCCAGCACCCAAACAATGTACTACAATGAGCAGTTCTTC CASTQTMYYNEQFF
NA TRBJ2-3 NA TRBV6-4 TGTGCCAGCAGTTCGGGGGAGGCGTCAGATACGCAGTATTTT CASSSGEASDTQYF
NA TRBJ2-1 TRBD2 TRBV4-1 TGCGCCAGCAGCCCCGGACTAGCGGGAGTCCCTGAGCAGTTCTTC CASSPGLAGVPEQFF